This TCR beta chain was sequenced in a study of blood T cell repertoires in COVID-19. The germline V gene has CDR1 SGHRS and CDR2 YFSETQ. CDR3 length: 16 amino acids. Trimming pared 4 bases from V and 5 bases from J, leaving 21 bases between. Data came from immunoSEQ multiplex PCR; TCRdb stores just in-frame clones and leaves some out. The sample yields around 260,000 clones, about nine tenths seen once. V is TRBV5-1 and J is TRBJ2-5; possible D gene TRBD1, 6 bases. Source material: peripheral blood. The source is a young woman with active or convalescent COVID-19. The CDR3 sequence: CASSQEPTGLGETQYF. The CDR3 bases are TGCGCCAGCAGCCAAGAACCCACAGGGCTAGGGGAGACCCAGTACTTC.